A single sample gave rise to the 19 T cell receptor beta chains below, sequenced in a study of PD-1 blockade in classical Hodgkin lymphoma. Every patient experienced relapse after autologous stem cell transplantation, and brentuximab vedotin exposure varied. Measured with immunoSEQ multiplex PCR; TCRdb has only the in-frame clones, and not every one. The sample includes about 98,000 clones, roughly 92% seen only once; the top ten take approximately 2.8%. Sequenced material: peripheral blood mononuclear cells (PBMCs), taken at baseline. The receptors originated from a human donor with classical Hodgkin lymphoma.

J is TRBJ2-7 and V is TRBV30; the D is unclear. The CDR3 runs 11 residues. CDR1 is GTSNPN and CDR2 is SVGIG in the germline V gene (reference sequence). With 4 bases removed from V and 3 bases from J, the gap between germline ends came to 7 bases. The CDR3 loop reads CAWMRSYEQYF. Written as DNA, the CDR3 is TGTGCCTGGATGAGGAGCTACGAGCAGTACTTC.

The J gene is TRBJ1-5, the V gene TRBV6-5; D remains ambiguous. This CDR3 is built from 14 residues. Germline CDR1 reads MNHEY; CDR2 reads SVGAGI. Trimming took off 8 bases at V and 5 bases at J, with 16 bases between the two ends. The CDR3 region has the DNA TGTGCCAGCCGAAGAGGGTCTAAAGATCAGCCCCAGCATTTT. Protein product: CASRRGSKDQPQHF.

This chain joins TRBV7-9 and TRBJ1-2; 9 bases align to TRBD1. The CDR3 has 15 amino acids. V shed 5 bases, J shed 1 base, and the junction held 5 bases outside the gene matches. The germline CDR1 and CDR2 sequences are SEHNR and FQNEAQ (reference sequence). CDR3 protein: CASSETGGYNYGYTF. CDR3 sequence (DNA): TGTGCCAGCAGCGAGACAGGGGGTTATAACTATGGCTACACCTTC. The full variable domain, in which reference TRBV7-9 and TRBJ1-2 provide the parts outside the CDR3, is DTGVSQNPRHKITKRGQNVTFRCDPISEHNRLYWYRQTLGQGPEFLTYFQNEAQLEKSRLLSDRFSAERPKGSFSTLEIQRTEQGDSAMYLCASSETGGYNYGYTFGSGTRLTVV.

The J gene is TRBJ1-2, the V gene TRBV10-3; a weak D match, TRBD1 (5 bases). The ends were cut back, 4 bases at V and 3 bases at J, with 9 bases in the middle. This CDR3 is built from 13 residues. Germline V lookup: CDR1 ENHRY, CDR2 SYGVKD. Here the CDR3 reads CAISGGYYYGYTF. In DNA form, the CDR3 reads TGTGCCATCAGTGGGGGGTATTACTATGGCTACACCTTC.

V usage is TRBV28 and J usage is TRBJ2-7; no firm D call. The CDR3 is 12 amino acids. From germline, CDR1 is MDHEN and CDR2 SYDVKM. V lost 2 bases and J 6 bases, leaving 8 bases between the germline ends. In DNA, the CDR3 is TGTGCCAGCAGTTTAATTGGCAGCGAGCAGTACTTC. Protein product: CASSLIGSEQYF.

This clone was detected a few times. The chain employs TRBV27 and TRBJ2-5; maybe TRBD2 (5 bases). The germline V gene has CDR1 MNHEY and CDR2 SMNVEV (reference sequence). This CDR3 comprises 12 residues. V gave up 6 bases and J gave up 4 bases, with 9 bases separating them. The CDR3 coding sequence is TGTGCCAGCAGCTACCGGGGAGAGACCCAGTACTTC. Encoded protein: CASSYRGETQYF.

This CDR3 reads CASSRTGTSGEPKQETQYF. DNA for the CDR3: TGCGCCAGCAGCCGTACGGGGACTAGCGGGGAGCCCAAGCAAGAGACCCAGTACTTC. This chain joins TRBV4-1 and TRBJ2-5; 13 bases are a match to TRBD2. V dropped 4 bases and J dropped 2; count of bases not matched to a gene: 13. Per the germline V gene, CDR1 is MGHRA and CDR2 is YSYEKL. The CDR3 consists of 19 residues.

This clone came up a few times. J is TRBJ1-1 and V is TRBV6-5, with D maybe TRBD1 (6 bases). The CDR3 consists of 11 residues. Germline loops: CDR1 MNHEY, CDR2 SVGAGI. V was cut by 4 bases and J by 8 bases, with 8 bases left in between. The CDR3: CASSWGHEAFF. In nucleotides, the CDR3 is TGTGCCAGCAGTTGGGGACACGAAGCTTTCTTT.

V is TRBV5-6 and J is TRBJ2-7, with TRBD2 matching 7 bases. Per the germline V gene, CDR1 is SGHDT and CDR2 is YYEEEE. The CDR3 totals 13 residues. After removal of 4 bases from V and 6 bases from J, the junction contained 7 bases not matched to a gene. The CDR3 nucleotides read TGTGCCAGCAGCCCGGGGGGATCAGGCGAGCAGTACTTC. As protein: CASSPGGSGEQYF.

The chain recombines TRBV10-1 with TRBJ2-1; D uncertain. CDR3 length: 13 residues. Germline-derived CDR1 and CDR2 are WNHNN and SYGVQD (reference sequence). The V gene lost 4 bases and the J gene lost 3 bases, with 7 bases spanning the gap. This CDR3 is CASSGVRYNEQFF. CDR3 nucleotides: TGCGCCAGCAGTGGAGTCCGCTACAATGAGCAGTTCTTC.

This clone was recorded only once. This chain connects TRBV27 to TRBJ2-3, with TRBD2 matching over 13 bases. The CDR3 is made up of 18 amino acids. J lost 6 bases, V lost 4 bases, and 13 bases had no gene match. Germline loops: CDR1 MNHEY, CDR2 SMNVEV (reference sequence). The CDR3 DNA reads as TGTGCCAGCAGTTCCGAAACGGGACTAGCGGGAAGAATGGATACGCAGTATTTT. The encoded protein is CASSSETGLAGRMDTQYF.

The V and J genes are TRBV5-1 and TRBJ2-1; a possible D gene is TRBD2 (6 bases). Germline loops: CDR1 SGHRS, CDR2 YFSETQ. This CDR3 is built from 16 residues. The ends were cut back, 0 bases at V and 4 bases at J, with 14 bases in the middle. As DNA, the CDR3 is TGCGCCAGCAGCTTGGTCGGGGGAGCTATTTACAATGAGCAGTTCTTC. Amino acids: CASSLVGGAIYNEQFF.

In this sample, this clone turned up once. One junction end does not reproduce the germline sequence, and a read error may be involved. CDR3 DNA: TGTGCTAGCAGCTTGGGTGTGGGAGTTGGTAACAATGAGCAGTTCTTC. As protein: CASSLGVGVGNNEQFF. This rearrangement joins TRBV7-7 to TRBJ2-1, with D tentatively TRBD2 (5 bases). Germline V gene data show CDR1 as SSHAT and CDR2 as FNYEAQ (reference sequence). The CDR3 contains 16 residues.

This clone appeared once. V usage is TRBV19 and J usage is TRBJ1-1, with 8 bases matching TRBD1. The CDR3 has 15 amino acids. The V gene's germline CDR1 is LNHDA and CDR2 SQIVND (reference sequence). The V segment lost 5 bases and the J segment 0 bases; nucleotides outside the gene matches: 5. The CDR3 region is CASSQGASMNTEAFF. The CDR3 DNA sequence: TGTGCCAGTAGTCAGGGGGCCTCTATGAACACTGAAGCTTTCTTT.

The chain has TRBV30 and TRBJ2-5; TRBD1 agrees at 12 bases. This CDR3 comprises 16 residues. V dropped 4 bases and J dropped 4; count of bases not matched to a gene: 10. Per the germline V gene, CDR1 is GTSNPN and CDR2 is SVGIG (reference sequence). This CDR3 reads CAWTGGTGGFGETQYF. The DNA for the CDR3 is TGTGCCTGGACAGGAGGGACAGGGGGCTTCGGAGAGACCCAGTACTTC.

This clone was picked up one time. The chain joins TRBV7-8 to TRBJ2-3; 7 nucleotides align to TRBD2. The CDR3 contains 22 residues. Germline CDR1 reads SGHVS; CDR2 reads FQNEAQ. V lost 3 bases, J lost 3 bases, and 27 bases stayed unmatched. The CDR3 region has the DNA TGTGCCAGCAGCTTCGGGGTTAGTTTGTATGCGGGAGCGACGGGAGGTACAGATACGCAGTATTTT. It specifies CASSFGVSLYAGATGGTDTQYF.

The V and J genes are TRBV28 and TRBJ1-4; D gene ambiguous. The CDR3 has 14 amino acids. Germline V gene data show CDR1 as MDHEN and CDR2 as SYDVKM. The V gene lost 6 bases and the J gene lost 1 base, with 9 bases spanning the gap. In DNA form, the CDR3 reads TGTGCCAGCAGCTGGATGCAAACTAATGAAAAACTGTTTTTT. Its protein product is CASSWMQTNEKLFF.

This clone was detected once. The gene calls are TRBV28 and TRBJ2-7, with D maybe TRBD2 (6 bases). With 1 base removed from V and 0 bases from J, the gap between germline ends came to 25 bases. The germline gives CDR1 MDHEN, CDR2 SYDVKM. This CDR3 has 20 residues. This chain's CDR3 is CASSLFWTPGLLSSSYEQYF. CDR3 coding DNA: TGTGCCAGCAGTTTATTCTGGACTCCGGGACTCCTGAGTAGCTCCTACGAGCAGTACTTC. The variable domain in full, completed from reference TRBV28 and TRBJ2-7, reads DVKVTQSSRYLVKRTGEKVFLECVQDMDHENMFWYRQDPGLGLRLIYFSYDVKMKEKGDIPEGYSVSREKKERFSLILESASTNQTSMYLCASSLFWTPGLLSSSYEQYFGPGTRLTVT.

In this sample, this clone turned up a few times. The chain uses TRBV5-4 and TRBJ2-1; 11 positions agree with TRBD1. CDR3 length: 15 residues. Germline-derived CDR1 and CDR2 are SGHNT and YYREEE (reference sequence). V was pared by 4 bases and J by 4 bases, with 4 bases of the junction left unmatched. CDR3: CASSPGTGGYNEQFF. DNA for the CDR3: TGTGCCAGCAGCCCCGGGACAGGGGGTTACAATGAGCAGTTCTTC.